This T cell receptor (beta chain) emerged from a study of graft-versus-host responses after intestinal transplantation. In the study overall: Every recipient had anti-thymocyte globulin induction and around three years of tacrolimus plus steroids.

The protocol was immunoSEQ multiplex PCR, while the TCRdb copy is restricted to in-frame clones and leaves out a portion. The profile shows just under 65,000 clones, under 90% of them singletons. Both intraepithelial and lamina propria lymphocytes were released by processing graft tissue. This CDR3 is built from 13 residues. CDR1 SEHNR and CDR2 FQNEAQ come from the germline V gene (reference sequence). The V gene lost 0 bases and the J gene lost 1 base, with 3 bases spanning the gap. The chain links TRBV7-9 to TRBJ1-1; D unclear. This sample comprised ileum tissue, obtained more than 350 days after transplant. The sequence was collected from a human patient who received an intestinal transplant, so some T cells may come from the graft donor. The CDR3 here is CASSLAANTEAFF. CDR3 in DNA: TGTGCCAGCAGCTTAGCGGCGAACACTGAAGCTTTCTTT.